These T cell receptor beta chains were read from a single sample in a study of shared clonotypes between healthy human individuals. The data were produced by immunoSEQ multiplex PCR, yet TCRdb's version contains in-frame clones alone and is incomplete. The sample shows some 2.1 million clones, over 85% of them seen only once. Sequencing used naive CD4+ T cells sorted from blood. All receptors come from a man between 18 and 29 years old in good health. Each CDR3 is given with its conserved first and last residue. D genes are given only for firm matches.

D: NA
J: TRBJ1-6
V: TRBV30
CDR3: CAWSSGGQNSPLHF
DNA: TGTGCCTGGAGTTCGGGGGGTCAGAATTCACCCCTCCACTTT

D: NA
J: TRBJ2-2
V: TRBV9
CDR3: CASSVDGYTGELFF
DNA: TGTGCCAGCAGCGTGGACGGTTACACCGGGGAGCTGTTTTTT

D: TRBD1
J: TRBJ1-2
V: TRBV18
CDR3: CASSPNVGDSYGYTF
DNA: TGTGCCAGCTCACCAAATGTAGGGGACAGCTATGGCTACACCTTC

D: TRBD2
J: TRBJ2-7
V: TRBV6-5
CDR3: CASSRLAGAYEQYF
DNA: TGTGCCAGCAGTAGACTAGCGGGGGCCTACGAGCAGTACTTC

D: NA
J: TRBJ1-5
V: TRBV19
CDR3: CASKPPLQRTNFNQPQHF
DNA: TGTGCCAGTAAGCCCCCCCTACAGCGAACTAACTTCAATCAGCCCCAGCATTTT

D: NA
J: TRBJ2-7
V: TRBV10-3
CDR3: CAISESRLGSYEQYF
DNA: TGTGCCATCAGTGAGAGCAGGCTGGGCTCCTACGAGCAGTACTTC

D: TRBD1
J: TRBJ2-7
V: TRBV5-1
CDR3: CASSLAGGSNEQYF
DNA: TGCGCCAGCAGCTTGGCAGGGGGCTCCAACGAGCAGTACTTC

D: NA
J: TRBJ1-6
V: TRBV6-5
CDR3: CASSYSEDPSPLHF
DNA: TGTGCCAGCAGTTACTCGGAGGACCCTTCACCCCTCCACTTT

D: NA
J: TRBJ2-7
V: TRBV7-2
CDR3: CASSPDSLNYEQYF
DNA: TGTGCCAGCAGCCCGGACAGCCTGAACTACGAGCAGTACTTC

D: NA
J: TRBJ1-1
V: TRBV28
CDR3: CASSLLWAGEENTEAFF
DNA: TGTGCCAGCAGTTTATTATGGGCAGGGGAGGAAAACACTGAAGCTTTCTTT

D: NA
J: TRBJ2-5
V: TRBV6-6
CDR3: CASSYQGMPQETQYF
DNA: TGTGCCAGCAGTTATCAGGGGATGCCGCAAGAGACCCAGTACTTC

D: TRBD2
J: TRBJ2-7
V: TRBV10-1
CDR3: CASSEYPMRTSGSSYEQYF
DNA: TGCGCCAGCAGTGAGTACCCCATGAGGACTAGCGGGAGCTCCTACGAGCAGTACTTC

D: NA
J: TRBJ1-3
V: TRBV28
CDR3: CASSSRLSGNTIYF
DNA: TGTGCCAGCAGTTCGAGGCTATCTGGAAACACCATATATTTT

D: NA
J: TRBJ2-1
V: TRBV11-2
CDR3: CASSVPGNNEQFF
DNA: TGTGCCAGCAGCGTTCCTGGGAACAATGAGCAGTTCTTC

D: NA
J: TRBJ2-7
V: TRBV9
CDR3: CASRGPDEEQYF
DNA: TGTGCCAGCAGGGGACCGGACGAGGAGCAGTACTTC